This TCR beta chain was sequenced during a study of T cells in Graves' hyperthyroidism and ophthalmopathy. Study-wide findings and caveats: In validation, the model predicted ophthalmopathy. These predictions came a median about 6.2 months before onset.

RNA transcripts were the template for amplifying TCR beta CDR3 regions. An initial round of RT-PCR targeting the TCR CDR3 relied on the HTBI primer set. TCRdb passed the multiplex PCR reads through MiXCR, listing each CDR3 protein once. The sample lists around 270,000 distinct CDR3 sequences; approximately 19% were seen once. Patients with ophthalmopathy all had a Clinical Activity Score of at least 3, a NOSPECS grade of at least 4 and duration under 3 months. Uncontrolled infection, other autoimmune disease, pregnancy or lactation led to exclusion. Clinical symptoms, serum thyroxine, TRAb, thyroid ultrasound and orbital computed tomography informed diagnoses. The sample holds many counts of this clonotype. Its specificity is not known. The CDR3 is 16 residues long. CDR1 and CDR2 from the germline V gene are GTSNPN and SVGIG (reference sequence). The V gene lost 0 bases and the J gene lost 4 bases, with 18 bases spanning the gap.

V gene TRBV30 combines with J gene TRBJ1-1; D is possibly TRBD1 (5 bases). This clonotype originated in a man aged 45 to 65 with Graves' ophthalmopathy. Sequences were obtained from blood. CDR3 residues: CAWSVWGTSTITEAFF. For the CDR3, the DNA is TGTGCCTGGAGTGTTTGGGGGACGTCGACGATCACTGAAGCTTTCTTT. The complete variable domain, with remaining parts taken from reference TRBV30 and TRBJ1-1, reads SQTIHQWPATLVQPVGSPLSLECTVEGTSNPNLYWYRQAAGRGLQLLFYSVGIGQISSEVPQNLSASRPQDRQFILSSKKLLLSDSGFYLCAWSVWGTSTITEAFFGQGTRLTVV.